These T cell receptor beta chains were read from a single sample in a study of T cell responses to AZD1222 COVID-19 vaccine. Data came from immunoSEQ multiplex PCR; TCRdb stores just in-frame clones and leaves some out. The data show 150,000 or so clones, with roughly 93% seen just once and approximately 0.97% held by the top ten. Sequencing used peripheral blood, obtained on day 0 of AZD1222 vaccination. The receptors originated from an adult in good health. Each CDR3 is given with its conserved first and last residue. D genes are given only for firm matches. Expanded clones are given a class, and other clones once, few, many or no size at all.

>14|-|-|TRBJ2-3|TRBV11-2
CASSTRHSTDTQYF
TGTGCCAGCAGCACACGACATAGCACAGATACGCAGTATTTT
>14|-|-|TRBJ1-4|TRBV2
CASSARGRSEKLFF
TGTGCCAGCAGTGCCCGGGGGCGAAGTGAAAAACTGTTTTTT
>13|TRBD1|-|TRBJ1-4|TRBV28
CASSPGTGQKLFF
TGTGCCAGCAGCCCAGGGACAGGGCAAAAACTGTTTTTT
>15|TRBD1|-|TRBJ1-3|TRBV5-1
CASSSGQASGNTIYF
TGCGCCAGCAGCTCCGGACAGGCCTCTGGAAACACCATATATTTT
>18|TRBD1|-|TRBJ1-5|TRBV30
CAWSVQRTGGPGNQPQHF
TGTGCCTGGAGTGTACAGAGGACAGGGGGTCCGGGAAATCAGCCCCAGCATTTT
>16|-|-|TRBJ1-6|TRBV7-2
CASSPRPGWVGSPLHF
TGTGCCAGCAGCCCGCGGCCGGGATGGGTGGGTTCACCCCTCCACTTT
>15|-|-|TRBJ2-1|TRBV5-1
CASSLGAQPYNEQFF
TGCGCCAGCAGCTTGGGGGCCCAACCTTACAATGAGCAGTTCTTC
>15|TRBD1|-|TRBJ1-4|TRBV5-8
CASSFQGGTNEKLFF
TGTGCCAGCAGCTTTCAAGGGGGCACTAATGAAAAACTGTTTTTT
>16|-|-|TRBJ1-4|TRBV3-1/TRBV3-2
CASSQGWGATNEKLFF
TGTGCCAGCAGCCAAGGATGGGGGGCAACTAATGAAAAACTGTTTTTT
>14|-|-|TRBJ1-1|TRBV21-1
CASRGTGGNTEAFF
TGTGCCAGCAGGGGGACAGGGGGGAACACTGAAGCTTTCTTT
>16|-|-|TRBJ1-3|TRBV4-1
CASSHAQGTSGNTIYF
TGCGCCAGCAGCCACGCTCAGGGGACCTCTGGAAACACCATATATTTT
>14|TRBD1|-|TRBJ2-1|TRBV11-3
CASSLRQGASEQFF
TGTGCCAGCAGCTTAAGGCAGGGGGCCAGTGAGCAGTTCTTC
>15|-|-|TRBJ1-2|TRBV5-4
CASSLETDLNYGYTF
TGTGCCAGCAGCTTGGAAACAGACCTTAACTATGGCTACACCTTC
>12|-|-|TRBJ1-3|TRBV5-1
CASSTAGNTIYF
TGCGCCAGCAGCACCGCGGGAAACACCATATATTTT
>13|-|-|TRBJ1-5|TRBV12-3/TRBV12-4
CASSREFNQPQHF
TGTGCCAGCAGTAGGGAGTTCAATCAGCCCCAGCATTTT
>14|TRBD1|-|TRBJ1-1|TRBV11-3
CASSRGQMNTEAFF
TGTGCCAGCAGCCGGGGACAGATGAACACTGAAGCTTTCTTT
>16|TRBD2|-|TRBJ2-3|TRBV7-2
CASSLLGLAPTDTQYF
TGTGCCAGCAGCTTATTAGGACTAGCCCCCACAGATACGCAGTATTTT
>14|TRBD1|-|TRBJ2-7|TRBV5-1
CASSSTGTAYEQYF
TGCGCCAGCAGCTCTACCGGGACAGCCTACGAGCAGTACTTC
>13|-|-|TRBJ1-1|TRBV11-1
CASSHTGPTEAFF
TGTGCCAGCAGCCACACAGGGCCCACTGAAGCTTTCTTT
>14|-|once|TRBJ1-6|TRBV30
CAWSQQGLNSPLHF
TGTGCCTGGAGTCAACAGGGTCTTAATTCACCCCTCCACTTT